The 2 T cell receptor beta chains below were found in one sample sequenced in a study of cytomegalovirus exposure and HLA in healthy donors. Researchers ran the PCR with 60 Vbeta and 13 Jbeta primers. Generated by immunoSEQ multiplex PCR, the TCRdb table keeps only in-frame clones and is missing some. The data show over 100,000 clones, roughly 72% seen once. Sequencing input: PBMCs. The source is a young woman in good health and CMV-seropositive.

J is TRBJ1-1 and V is TRBV6-5; tentative D call: TRBD1 (6 bases). This CDR3 has 14 amino acids. CDR1 is MNHEY, CDR2 SVGAGI, per germline. Trimming removed 7 bases at V and 0 bases at J, with 12 bases between. The CDR3 is CASKDSLVNTEAFF. DNA of the CDR3: TGTGCCAGCAAGGACAGTTTGGTGAACACTGAAGCTTTCTTT.

The chain uses TRBV14 and TRBJ2-2; D is unresolved. The V gene lost 6 bases and the J gene lost 1 base, with 6 bases spanning the gap. This CDR3 region has 13 residues. The V gene's germline CDR1 is SGHDN and CDR2 FVKESK. CDR3 DNA sequence: TGTGCCAGCAGTTTTCAGAACACCGGGGAGCTGTTTTTT. Protein product: CASSFQNTGELFF. The variable domain in full, with the rest retrieved from reference TRBV14 and TRBJ2-2, is EAGVTQFPSHSVIEKGQTVTLRCDPISGHDNLYWYRRVMGKEIKFLLHFVKESKQDESGMPNNRFLAERTGGTYSTLKVQPAELEDSGVYFCASSFQNTGELFFGEGSRLTVL.